The T cell receptor (beta chain) under discussion was sequenced for a study of shared T cell receptors in the human thymus. Germline CDR1 and CDR2: MGHRA and YSYEKL. The CDR3 is 14 amino acids. Trimming took off 7 bases at V and 0 bases at J, with 11 bases between the two ends. Some clones are missing from TCRdb's copy, which holds only in-frame ones; the method was immunoSEQ multiplex PCR. The sample holds approximately 760,000 clones, roughly 88% seen once. These records were also assigned to another study, of human thymus T cells.

This rearrangement joins TRBV4-1 to TRBJ2-3; tentatively, D is TRBD1 (6 bases). Input material: thymocytes. The sequence was collected from a girl less than two years old with a congenital heart defect. The CDR3 sequence is CASTWTESTDTQYF. In DNA form, the CDR3 reads TGCGCCAGCACCTGGACAGAGAGCACAGATACGCAGTATTTT.